The table lists the clone carrying this T cell receptor (beta chain) with a few counts. What it binds is unknown. V gave up 3 bases and J gave up 3 bases; unmatched junction bases: 15. The germline CDR1 and CDR2 sequences are SGHRS and YFSETQ. The CDR3 contains 18 residues. The record originates from a study of response to subunit inactivated influenza vaccine. General study findings and limits: The authors suggested that every seasonal influenza vaccination recruits few new T cells.

TCRdb re-analysed the RT-PCR reads in MiXCR, keeping a single row per CDR3 protein. Among 500,000 to 550,000 distinct CDR3 sequences, under 8.5% were seen once, and the ten largest hold roughly 14%. This receptor was identified in a man aged 50-75 years who received an inactivated influenza vaccine. The material was PBMCs from blood, obtained about 24 months after vaccination. V and J are TRBV5-1 and TRBJ2-7, with 10 bases aligning to TRBD1. The DNA for the CDR3 is TGCGCCAGCAGCTATGGAAAGTCACCGGGACAGGGGCACTACGAGCAGTACTTC. Translation gives CASSYGKSPGQGHYEQYF.